These 16 T cell receptor beta chains share one sample of origin, sequenced in a study of identical twins. Via MiXCR, TCRdb re-called the 5' RACE reads, giving one row per CDR3 protein. The sample holds around 200,000 distinct CDR3 sequences, around a tenth seen once. Sequencing was done on a sample of memory (CD45RO+) T cells sorted from blood. These TCRs come from a woman aged 18-35 years in good health.

V gene TRBV29-1 combines with J gene TRBJ1-5; D ambiguous. The CDR3 contains 12 residues. Germline loops: CDR1 SQVTM, CDR2 ANQGSEA. The V and J ends lost 7 bases and 3 bases respectively, with 10 bases between them. The CDR3 region is CSAGRNNQPQHF. DNA of the CDR3: TGCAGCGCCGGCCGAAACAATCAGCCCCAGCATTTT. Variable domain in full (rest from reference TRBV29-1 and TRBJ1-5): SAVISQKPSRDICQRGTSLTIQCQVDSQVTMMFWYRQQPGQSLTLIATANQGSEATYESGFVIDKFPISRPNLTFSTLTVSNMSPEDSSIYLCSAGRNNQPQHFGDGTRLSIL.

Ten or more counts support this clonotype. The V and J genes are TRBV12-3 or TRBV12-4 and TRBJ1-1; tentative D call: TRBD1 (6 bases). The CDR3 runs 15 residues. The V end lost 5 bases, the J end lost 2 bases, and 15 bases lay between the germline ends. CDR3 DNA sequence: TGTGCCAGCAGTCAGCAGGACAGACGAAACACTGAAGCTTTCTTT. It translates to CASSQQDRRNTEAFF.

This clonotype has ten or more counts. For the CDR3, the DNA is TGTGCCAGCAGTTGGTCCCTCGATAGGCCCCAGCATTTT. Protein product: CASSWSLDRPQHF. The chain combines TRBV12-3 or TRBV12-4 with TRBJ1-5; D uncertain. With 4 bases removed from V and 9 bases from J, the gap between germline ends came to 13 bases. The CDR3 has 13 amino acids.

The chain recombines TRBV12-5 with TRBJ2-6, with D unclear. The germline V and J ends were trimmed by 0 bases and 2 bases, with 5 bases remaining between them. This CDR3 spans 15 amino acids. Germline CDR1 is LGHNT and CDR2 is FRNRAP. The CDR3 here is CASGLVGAGANVLTF. DNA of the CDR3: TGTGCTAGTGGTTTGGTTGGGGCTGGGGCCAACGTCCTGACTTTC.

In regard to this clonotype: Compared with germline, one end of the junction differs, possibly owing to a read error. V and J are TRBV7-7 and TRBJ2-5; 11 bases match TRBD2. CDR1 SSHAT and CDR2 FNYEAQ come from the germline V gene (reference sequence). The CDR3 spans 15 residues. The CDR3 DNA is TGTGCTAGCAGCGCCACTAGCGGGGGTCGGGGGACCCAGTACTTC. Residues: CASSATSGGRGTQYF.

There are a few counts of this clonotype. The chain couples TRBV6-5 to TRBJ2-1, with 10 bases fitting TRBD2. The germline V gene has CDR1 MNHEY and CDR2 SVGAGI. The CDR3 contains 16 residues. Losses at the gene ends were 1 base for V and 9 bases for J; bases not matched to a gene: 9. The CDR3 DNA is TGTGCCAGCAGTTACTGGAGCGGGGGGGCGTCGATTGAGCAGTTCTTC. Its protein product is CASSYWSGGASIEQFF.

In this sample, this clonotype turned up a few times. J is TRBJ2-2 and V is TRBV6-1; the match to TRBD1 covers 9 bases. The CDR3 extends over 15 amino acids. The ends lost 6 bases at V and 4 bases at J; junction bases unmatched: 6. Germline V CDR1 and CDR2: MNHNS, SASEGT. For the CDR3, the DNA is TGTGCCAGCAGCCCGTTGACAGGGGGCACCGGGGAGCTGTTTTTT. Its translation: CASSPLTGGTGELFF.

This clonotype showed up just a few times. The V call is TRBV24-1, the J call TRBJ2-3; D gene unclear. This CDR3 contains 14 residues. V shed 4 bases and J shed 3 bases, with 10 bases lying between them. CDR1 is KGHDR and CDR2 is SFDVKD in the germline V gene. The DNA of the CDR3 is TGTGCCACCAGTGACTCCTCTTTTACAGATACGCAGTATTTT. Translation: CATSDSSFTDTQYF.

The chain has TRBV5-1 and TRBJ2-1; TRBD1 agrees at 9 bases. The CDR3 spans 15 residues. Trimming removed 2 bases from V and 8 bases from J; junction bases left unmatched: 8. Germline CDR1 reads SGHRS; CDR2 reads YFSETQ. The CDR3, as DNA: TGCGCCAGCAGCTTTGGACAGGGGTTAGGGGATGAGCAGTTCTTC. Translation gives CASSFGQGLGDEQFF. Based on the CDR3 plus reference TRBV5-1 and TRBJ2-1, the full variable domain is KAGVTQTPRYLIKTRGQQVTLSCSPISGHRSVSWYQQTPGQGLQFLFEYFSETQRNKGNFPGRFSGRQFSNSRSEMNVSTLELGDSALYLCASSFGQGLGDEQFFGPGTRLTVL.

Ten or more counts support this clonotype. The chain employs TRBV6-1 and TRBJ2-3, with 10 bases matching TRBD1. Germline assignment: CDR1 MNHNS and CDR2 SASEGT. There are 15 residues in the CDR3. Losses at the gene ends were 6 bases for V and 1 base for J; bases not matched to a gene: 4. CDR3 in amino acids: CASSVTGGGTDTQYF. For the CDR3, the DNA is TGTGCCAGCAGCGTGACAGGGGGCGGCACAGATACGCAGTATTTT.

V and J are TRBV30 and TRBJ2-3; no definite D call. Germline V lookup: CDR1 GTSNPN, CDR2 SVGIG (reference sequence). V shed 0 bases and J shed 4 bases, with 11 bases lying between them. This CDR3 contains 14 residues. The CDR3 DNA reads TGTGCCTGGAGTGTTAAGGGTGGGTCAGATACGCAGTATTTT. Translation gives CAWSVKGGSDTQYF.

This clonotype was recorded at least ten times. This chain connects TRBV7-2 to TRBJ1-5; D remains ambiguous. Germline V CDR1 and CDR2: SGHTA, FQGNSA. Trimming shortened V by 4 bases and J by 7 bases, and 8 bases separated the two germline ends. CDR3 length equals 12 residues. In DNA form, the CDR3 reads TGTGCCAGCAGCTCCCAAACCCAGCCCCAGCATTTT. Its translation is CASSSQTQPQHF.

This clonotype appeared a few times. This chain connects TRBV7-2 to TRBJ2-7, with TRBD2 matching over 8 bases. Germline-derived CDR1 and CDR2 are SGHTA and FQGNSA. V gave up 1 base and J gave up 2 bases; unmatched junction bases: 4. CDR3 size: 15 residues. The CDR3 bases are TGTGCCAGCAGCTTAGTGGCGGGAGGAACCTACGAGCAGTACTTC. Translated, it gives CASSLVAGGTYEQYF.

The chain uses TRBV2 and TRBJ1-5; the match to TRBD1 covers 12 bases. Trimming at V came to 4 bases and at J to 0 bases, leaving 4 bases not matched to a gene. The germline CDR1 and CDR2 sequences are SNHLY and FYNNEI. This CDR3 has 17 residues. CDR3 amino acids: CASSGDRGLISNQPQHF. The CDR3 bases are TGTGCCAGCAGTGGGGACAGGGGGCTAATTAGCAATCAGCCCCAGCATTTT.

The chain is built from TRBV15 and TRBJ1-6; D remains ambiguous. Trimming took 3 bases from V and 7 from J, leaving 13 bases between them. The CDR3 covers 15 residues. Germline V gene sequence: CDR1 LNHNV, CDR2 YYDKDF (reference sequence). The CDR3 protein is CATSSSGRVNSPLHF. In DNA form, the CDR3 reads TGTGCCACCAGCAGTTCCGGACGGGTAAATTCACCCCTCCACTTT.

This clonotype was seen repeatedly, ten times or more. The V and J genes are TRBV12-3 or TRBV12-4 and TRBJ1-5; D unclear. V lost 5 bases and J lost 5, with 13 bases in between. The CDR3 spans 14 residues. This CDR3 reads CASSPGVGDQPQHF. The CDR3 coding sequence is TGTGCCAGCAGTCCTGGAGTGGGAGATCAGCCCCAGCATTTT.